Listed here are 3 T cell receptor beta chains from one sample, sequenced in a study of T cell responses to AZD1222 COVID-19 vaccine. Measured with immunoSEQ multiplex PCR; TCRdb has only the in-frame clones, and not every one. The data show 150,000 to 200,000 clones, 85% to 95% seen once. The input for sequencing was peripheral blood, taken 28 days after the second AZD1222 dose. These receptors originate from an adult who received the AZD1222 COVID-19 vaccine.

The rearrangement links TRBV10-3 to TRBJ2-3, with 9 bases matching TRBD1. This CDR3 contains 16 residues. The V segment lost 5 bases and the J segment 2 bases; nucleotides outside the gene matches: 8. CDR1 and CDR2 from the germline V gene are ENHRY and SYGVKD. The CDR3 DNA sequence: TGTGCCATCAGTACAACCGGGACAGGGTACACAGATACGCAGTATTTT. Translated: CAISTTGTGYTDTQYF.

The chain uses TRBV29-1 and TRBJ2-5; D gene ambiguous. The CDR3 is 13 amino acids. V was trimmed by 6 bases and J by 1 base, leaving 12 bases between them. Germline V gene lookup returns CDR1 SQVTM and CDR2 ANQGSEA. CDR3 sequence: CSVQRQIQETQYF. The CDR3 DNA reads TGCAGCGTCCAAAGGCAGATCCAAGAGACCCAGTACTTC.

This clone came up a few times. The rearrangement links TRBV2 to TRBJ1-1, with D possibly being TRBD1 (5 bases). This CDR3 is built from 13 residues. V dropped 6 bases and J dropped 1 base, with 9 bases sitting between them. Per the germline V gene, CDR1 is SNHLY and CDR2 is FYNNEI. CDR3 protein: CASRKDKNTEAFF. Written as DNA, the CDR3 is TGTGCCAGCAGGAAGGACAAGAACACTGAAGCTTTCTTT.